One sample yielded the 21 T cell receptor beta chains listed below, sequenced in a study of cytomegalovirus exposure and HLA in healthy donors. The PCR was carried out with 60 Vbeta primers and 13 Jbeta primers. Produced via immunoSEQ multiplex PCR; TCRdb's table is partial and in-frame only. The profile covers under 150,000 clones, with about four fifths appearing a single time and 1.6% taken by the ten largest. Material: PBMCs. The receptors stem from a woman aged 18-29 years in good health and CMV-seronegative.

This clone appeared a few times. This rearrangement joins TRBV12-5 to TRBJ1-2, with unresolved D. The CDR3 length is 11 residues. Germline V gives CDR1 LGHNT, CDR2 FRNRAP. V was shortened by 8 bases and J by 4 bases, with 8 bases between the two germline ends. CDR3 loop: CASWAGYGYTF. The CDR3 DNA reads TGTGCTAGTTGGGCAGGCTATGGCTACACCTTC. The full variable domain, in which reference TRBV12-5 and TRBJ1-2 provide the parts outside the CDR3, is DARVTQTPRHKVTEMGQEVTMRCQPILGHNTVFWYRQTMMQGLELLAYFRNRAPLDDSGMPKDRFSAEMPDATLATLKIQPSEPRDSAVYFCASWAGYGYTFGSGTRLTVV.

The chain links TRBV30 to TRBJ1-2, with D perhaps TRBD1 (6 bases). Trimming took 2 bases from V and 8 from J, leaving 12 bases between them. Germline lookup yields CDR1 GTSNPN and CDR2 SVGIG (reference sequence). The CDR3 consists of 12 residues. CDR3 sequence: CAWSTGPKGYTF. In DNA form, the CDR3 reads TGTGCCTGGAGTACAGGGCCTAAAGGCTACACCTTC.

The V gene is TRBV27, the J gene TRBJ1-1, with 10 nucleotides matching TRBD1. CDR3 length: 17 residues. V lost 6 bases and J lost 1; bases outside the gene matches: 11. Germline V gene lookup returns CDR1 MNHEY and CDR2 SMNVEV (reference sequence). The CDR3 nucleotides read TGTGCCAGCAGGACACTCGACAGGGGGCTTAGGAACACTGAAGCTTTCTTT. As protein: CASRTLDRGLRNTEAFF.

Only a few counts were recorded for this clone. The J gene is TRBJ1-1, the V gene TRBV6-1; unclear D gene. This CDR3 comprises 16 residues. Germline V gene sequence: CDR1 MNHNS, CDR2 SASEGT. V lost 2 bases and J lost 3, with 16 bases in between. In DNA, the CDR3 is TGTGCCAGCAGTGAATTACCAGGAACGGAGGACACTGAAGCTTTCTTT. This translates into CASSELPGTEDTEAFF.

This rearrangement joins TRBV2 to TRBJ2-7, with D perhaps matching TRBD1 (6 bases). In germline, CDR1 is SNHLY, CDR2 FYNNEI. V shed 7 bases and J shed 6 bases, with 13 bases lying between them. The CDR3 is 12 amino acids. CDR3 in amino acids: CASIPLRGEQYF. CDR3 nucleotides: TGTGCCAGCATACCCCTCAGGGGCGAGCAGTACTTC. Full variable domain (outside the CDR3, taken from reference TRBV2 and TRBJ2-7): EPEVTQTPSHQVTQMGQEVILRCVPISNHLYFYWYRQILGQKVEFLVSFYNNEISEKSEIFDDQFSVERPDGSNFTLKIRSTKLEDSAMYFCASIPLRGEQYFGPGTRLTVT.

The rearrangement links TRBV4-1 to TRBJ2-1; TRBD2 agrees at 10 bases. Germline lookup yields CDR1 MGHRA and CDR2 YSYEKL. The junction had 8 bases not matched to a gene; V was cut back by 2 bases and J by 1 base. This CDR3 is built from 18 residues. DNA for the CDR3: TGCGCCAGCAGCCAAAGGCTAGCGGGGGCTCAATCCTACAATGAGCAGTTCTTC. This sequence encodes CASSQRLAGAQSYNEQFF.

The chain uses TRBV2 and TRBJ2-7; 7 nucleotides match TRBD1. The CDR3 sequence is 15 residues long. V shed 8 bases and J 2 bases; nucleotides not matched to a gene: 12. The germline gives CDR1 SNHLY, CDR2 FYNNEI. This CDR3 reads CASRGTGVGPYEQYF. The CDR3 DNA reads as TGTGCCAGCCGGGGCACAGGGGTCGGCCCCTACGAGCAGTACTTC.

The chain employs TRBV10-2 and TRBJ1-1, with TRBD1 as a possible D gene (6 bases). The CDR3 is 16 residues long. V dropped 2 bases and J dropped 1 base, with 14 bases sitting between them. The germline V gene has CDR1 WSHSY and CDR2 SAAADI. CDR3 sequence (DNA): TGCGCCAGCAGTGAGCCCCCAGGGGCAGAGAACACTGAAGCTTTCTTT. Protein sequence: CASSEPPGAENTEAFF.

V usage is TRBV6-1 and J usage is TRBJ2-3; 8 bases fit TRBD2. The CDR3 length is 15 residues. Trimming cost V 6 bases and J 4 bases; bases outside gene matches: 9. The germline CDR1 and CDR2 sequences are MNHNS and SASEGT. In DNA, the CDR3 is TGTGCCAGCAGCTTAGCGGGGCCCCCCCCAGATACGCAGTATTTT. Protein: CASSLAGPPPDTQYF.

The chain has TRBV5-4 and TRBJ2-7; D possibly corresponds to TRBD1 (6 bases). The CDR3 runs 15 residues. V shed 4 bases and J shed 4 bases, with 18 bases lying between them. The germline V gene has CDR1 SGHNT and CDR2 YYREEE (reference sequence). CDR3 amino acids: CASSIQGSPSYEQYF. For the CDR3, the DNA is TGTGCCAGCAGCATACAGGGATCCCCCTCGTACGAGCAGTACTTC.

The chain uses TRBV27 and TRBJ1-1, with D unresolved. V was trimmed by 5 bases and J by 3 bases, leaving 16 bases between them. There are 15 residues in the CDR3. CDR1 is MNHEY and CDR2 is SMNVEV in the germline V gene (reference sequence). The CDR3 protein is CASSPLGSLYTEAFF. The CDR3 nucleotides are TGTGCCAGCAGTCCCCTTGGGAGCCTGTACACTGAAGCTTTCTTT.

The chain links TRBV9 to TRBJ1-1; D might be TRBD1 (5 bases). Germline V gene lookup returns CDR1 SGDLS and CDR2 YYNGEE. V was shortened by 4 bases and J by 5 bases, with 18 bases between the two germline ends. The CDR3 length is 15 residues. Here the CDR3 DNA reads TGTGCCAGCAGCACCGGCGGGGCCCCGAGAACTGAAGCTTTCTTT. Translated, it gives CASSTGGAPRTEAFF.

A few counts support this clone. The genes are TRBV6-5 and TRBJ1-2; no clear D gene. CDR3 length: 13 amino acids. Trimming left V 2 bases short and J 2 bases short, with 6 bases between. The germline CDR1 and CDR2 sequences are MNHEY and SVGAGI. The CDR3 loop is CASSYGQNYGYTF. In DNA form, the CDR3 reads TGTGCCAGCAGTTACGGGCAAAACTATGGCTACACCTTC.

This clone was counted only a few times. The J gene is TRBJ2-3, the V gene TRBV9, with TRBD2 matching over 7 bases. The germline gives CDR1 SGDLS, CDR2 YYNGEE. This CDR3 is built from 17 residues. V shed 0 bases, J shed 2 bases, and the junction held 9 bases outside the gene matches. CDR3 region: CASSVGASGRSTDTQYF. CDR3 coding DNA: TGTGCCAGCAGCGTAGGGGCTAGCGGTCGATCCACAGATACGCAGTATTTT.

V and J are TRBV19 and TRBJ2-1; no definite D call. Looked up from germline, CDR1 is LNHDA and CDR2 is SQIVND (reference sequence). The CDR3 consists of 15 residues. V gave up 0 bases and J gave up 4 bases, with 10 bases separating them. CDR3 in amino acids: CASSIETRPYNEQFF. The CDR3 DNA sequence: TGTGCCAGTAGTATAGAGACAAGACCGTACAATGAGCAGTTCTTC. Complete variable domain (other parts from reference TRBV19 and TRBJ2-1): DGGITQSPKYLFRKEGQNVTLSCEQNLNHDAMYWYRQDPGQGLRLIYYSQIVNDFQKGDIAEGYSVSREKKESFPLTVTSAQKNPTAFYLCASSIETRPYNEQFFGPGTRLTVL.

CDR3: CASSFGRGLQETQYF. DNA of the CDR3: TGTGCCAGCAGCTTCGGCAGGGGGCTCCAAGAGACCCAGTACTTC. The J gene is TRBJ2-5, the V gene TRBV11-2; 8 nucleotides line up with TRBD1. The J segment lost 1 base and the V segment lost 3 bases, leaving 4 bases of the junction unmatched. The CDR3 is 15 amino acids. Germline CDR1 and CDR2: SGHAT and FQNNGV.

This clone turned up a few times. The chain carries TRBV7-9 and TRBJ2-7; D is unclear. The germline CDR1 and CDR2 sequences are SEHNR and FQNEAQ (reference sequence). V was trimmed by 1 base and J by 7 bases, leaving 8 bases between them. This CDR3 spans 12 amino acids. CDR3 amino acids: CASSLGGREQYF. As DNA, the CDR3 is TGTGCCAGCAGCTTAGGAGGTAGGGAGCAGTACTTC.

This clone was observed a single time. V and J are TRBV9 and TRBJ1-5, with D possibly being TRBD1 (5 bases). V gave up 4 bases and J gave up 5 bases, with 13 bases separating them. The length of the CDR3 is 14 residues. The germline gives CDR1 SGDLS, CDR2 YYNGEE. The CDR3 DNA reads as TGTGCCAGCAGCTGGGGGGGGGAGGATCAGCCCCAGCATTTT. As protein: CASSWGGEDQPQHF.

This clone was seen a single time. The J gene is TRBJ2-7, the V gene TRBV6-1; TRBD1 might be the D (6 bases). CDR3 length: 15 residues. Per germline, CDR1 MNHNS and CDR2 SASEGT. Trimming left V 5 bases short and J 6 bases short, with 20 bases between. The CDR3: CASSTYRESMAEQYF. The CDR3, as DNA: TGTGCCAGCAGTACTTACAGGGAGTCAATGGCCGAGCAGTACTTC.

CDR3 sequence (DNA): TGTGCCAGCAGCTTAAGACTAGCGGGGGAGCAGTACTTC. This translates into CASSLRLAGEQYF. This rearrangement joins TRBV6-6 to TRBJ2-5; 12 nucleotides line up with TRBD2. Trimming at V came to 6 bases and at J to 11 bases, leaving 7 bases not matched to a gene. The CDR3 runs to 13 residues. CDR1 and CDR2 from the germline V gene are MNHNY and SVGAGI (reference sequence).

This chain uses TRBV4-1 with TRBJ1-2; D gene ambiguous. The CDR3 loop spans 15 amino acids. Per germline, CDR1 MGHRA and CDR2 YSYEKL. V was trimmed by 2 bases and J by 2 bases, leaving 12 bases between them. CDR3 sequence reads: CASSQSPGTNYGYTF. CDR3 nucleotides: TGCGCCAGCAGCCAATCCCCGGGAACGAACTATGGCTACACCTTC.